The 6 T cell receptor beta chains given below trace back to one sample, sequenced in a study of cytomegalovirus exposure and HLA in healthy donors. This PCR relied on a set of 60 Vbeta primers and 13 Jbeta primers. Some clones are missing from TCRdb's copy, which holds only in-frame ones; the method was immunoSEQ multiplex PCR. The repertoire holds about 120,000 clones, with about 73% as singletons. Sample: PBMCs. These receptors were obtained from a woman aged 40 to 50 in good health and CMV-seronegative.

The chain links TRBV18 to TRBJ1-1; 7 nucleotides agree with TRBD1. Germline CDR1 KGHSH, CDR2 LQKENI. The CDR3 runs 13 residues. The V segment lost 6 bases and the J segment 0 bases; nucleotides outside the gene matches: 1. This CDR3 reads CASSQGVNTEAFF. The DNA of the CDR3 is TGTGCCAGCTCCCAGGGGGTGAACACTGAAGCTTTCTTT. Drawing the rest from reference TRBV18 and TRBJ1-1, the complete variable domain is NAGVMQNPRHLVRRRGQEARLRCSPMKGHSHVYWYRQLPEEGLKFMVYLQKENIIDESGMPKERFSAEFPKEGPSILRIQQVVRGDSAAYFCASSQGVNTEAFFGQGTRLTVV.

V is TRBV6-1 and J is TRBJ2-7; 12 nucleotides align to TRBD1. V dropped 8 bases and J dropped 5; count of bases not matched to a gene: 7. CDR3 size: 14 residues. Germline CDR1 and CDR2: MNHNS and SASEGT. The CDR3 DNA sequence: TGTGCCAGCGGTTGGGGGGACAGGGGGCACGAGCAGTACTTC. This translates into CASGWGDRGHEQYF.

This clone was counted once. The rearrangement uses TRBV9 and TRBJ2-1; the D gene is possibly TRBD2 (6 bases). CDR3 size: 16 residues. The V end lost 0 bases, the J end lost 2 bases, and 12 bases lay between the germline ends. The germline V gene has CDR1 SGDLS and CDR2 YYNGEE. The CDR3 loop is CASSVDERVAYNEQFF. The CDR3 region has the DNA TGTGCCAGCAGCGTAGATGAGCGGGTTGCCTACAATGAGCAGTTCTTC.

This chain joins TRBV19 and TRBJ2-7, with 10 bases fitting TRBD2. Germline V gene sequence: CDR1 LNHDA, CDR2 SQIVND (reference sequence). The CDR3 extends over 17 amino acids. V lost 0 bases and J lost 0; bases outside the gene matches: 5. The CDR3 here is CASSIEASGSHSYEQYF. In nucleotides, the CDR3 is TGTGCCAGTAGTATAGAAGCTAGCGGGAGCCACTCCTACGAGCAGTACTTC.

The rearrangement joins TRBV28 to TRBJ2-7; 7 bases align to TRBD2. Per the germline V gene, CDR1 is MDHEN and CDR2 is SYDVKM. CDR3 length equals 16 residues. J gave up 4 bases and V 5 bases, and 14 bases lay outside the gene matches. DNA of the CDR3: TGTGCCAGCAGTCTCCGATACCTAGCGGACGTATACGAGCAGTACTTC. Encoded protein: CASSLRYLADVYEQYF.

This clone was counted between two and nine times. The chain couples TRBV4-1 to TRBJ1-5; no reliable D call. The CDR3 length is 15 residues. The germline V gene has CDR1 MGHRA and CDR2 YSYEKL. Trimming removed 1 base at V and 4 bases at J, with 11 bases between. The CDR3 loop reads CASSQAGDLNQPQHF. The CDR3 nucleotides read TGCGCCAGCAGCCAAGCGGGAGACCTTAATCAGCCCCAGCATTTT.